This T cell receptor (beta chain) was identified during a study of Ad26.COV2.S vaccination and SARS-CoV-2 variants. CDR3 length equals 14 residues. The germline V gene has CDR1 MNHEY and CDR2 SVGEGT. V was shortened by 5 bases and J by 1 base, with 11 bases between the two germline ends. Profiling relied on immunoSEQ multiplex PCR, and the TCRdb table lists in-frame clones only, not all of them. This sample has 450,000 to 550,000 clones; 89% occur once, and the top ten carry 1.5% to 2%. Noted treatment: roughly 19 received Ad26.COV2.S at low or high dose, single or two shots; about 5 received placebo; per-sample allocation not given. The study sampled participants on day 63 after the first vaccine or placebo injection.

The clonotype originates from a person between 18 and 60 years old who received the Ad26.COV2.S COVID-19 vaccine or a placebo. The sequences come from peripheral blood, collected in a trial of Ad26.COV2.S vaccine versus placebo. The V and J genes are TRBV6-2 or TRBV6-3 and TRBJ1-1; D uncertain. CDR3 loop: CASSAAVGNTEAFF. In DNA, the CDR3 is TGTGCCAGCAGTGCCGCGGTTGGGAACACTGAAGCTTTCTTT.